This T cell receptor (beta chain) was found in a study of blood T cells in healthy people across ages. Study in general: About one barcoded beta molecule per two T cells was the capture yield of template switching. Study-wide points: As age increased, TCR beta diversity per million T cells fell in a roughly linear fashion. Comparison with aged donors showed that long-lived donors had more naive CD4+ cells and higher diversity.

Primers used in a second PCR of about 6 to 11 cycles were a sample-barcoded 5' primer and a J-beta primer mix. MiXCR, run by TCRdb on the 5' RACE reads, gives a single entry per CDR3 protein. The sample consists of some 900,000 distinct CDR3 sequences, around 48% of them appearing once. V was pared by 5 bases and J by 0 bases, with 5 bases of the junction left unmatched. The length of the CDR3 is 16 residues. CDR1 is MNHEY and CDR2 is SVGEGT in the germline V gene. Remarks on this clonotype: Its antigen is unidentified.

No fewer than 6 million PBMCs went into each sample. This chain joins TRBV6-2 or TRBV6-3 and TRBJ2-3; TRBD2 matches 10 bases. This sequence was found in a man aged 25 to 40 in good health. Sequencing was done on a sample of blood. The CDR3, as DNA: TGTGCCAGCAGTCATACTAGCGGGGCTAGCACAGATACGCAGTATTTT. It translates to CASSHTSGASTDTQYF.